This T cell receptor (beta chain) was sequenced during a study of T-cell reconstitution after alpha-beta-depleted transplantation in children. The CDR3 is 15 amino acids. In germline, CDR1 is SNHLY, CDR2 FYNNEI. V was pared by 5 bases and J by 0 bases, with 8 bases between. For TCRbeta, the library was prepared with unique molecular identifiers. TCRdb passed the PCR reads through MiXCR, listing each CDR3 protein once. Counted here are about 270,000 distinct CDR3 sequences, 9.9% occurring once; the ten biggest clones make up about 9.5%. The V gene is TRBV2, the J gene TRBJ1-6; maybe TRBD1 (6 bases). The sample was PBMCs from the stem cell graft donor, taken from the stem cell graft. The receptor was derived from a human donor who donated a stem cell graft to a child with SCID. CDR3 residues: CASSTGSSYNSPLHF. CDR3 nucleotides: TGTGCCAGCAGTACAGGGAGCTCCTATAATTCACCCCTCCACTTT. Together with reference TRBV2 and TRBJ1-6, the CDR3 gives the full variable domain: EPEVTQTPSHQVTQMGQEVILRCVPISNHLYFYWYRQILGQKVEFLVSFYNNEISEKSEIFDDQFSVERPDGSNFTLKIRSTKLEDSAMYFCASSTGSSYNSPLHFGNGTRLTVT.